These 10 T cell receptor beta chains share one sample of origin, sequenced in a study of spatial heterogeneity in lung cancer. Time point indicated: blood at routine non-recurrence follow-up after resection. Without sorting, whole RNA was sequenced from tumor, nontumor lung or frozen PBMC. One entry per CDR3 protein, called by TCRdb with MiXCR from the 5' RACE reads. The sample lists fewer than 55,000 distinct CDR3 sequences, roughly 7.4% occurring once. The specimen was PBMCs, collected at follow-up. The receptors derive from a female donor with early-stage non-small cell lung cancer.

This clonotype was recorded a few times. The chain has TRBV2 and TRBJ2-5; possibly TRBD2 for D (7 bases). The CDR3 spans 12 residues. Germline V gives CDR1 SNHLY, CDR2 FYNNEI. The germline V and J ends were trimmed by 6 bases and 5 bases, with 10 bases remaining between them. The CDR3 sequence is CASSGGRETQYF. The CDR3 DNA sequence: TGTGCCAGCAGCGGGGGGCGTGAGACCCAGTACTTC.

This clonotype has at least ten counts. The chain uses TRBV4-1 and TRBJ2-3; 10 bases agree with TRBD2. Germline V lookup: CDR1 MGHRA, CDR2 YSYEKL. V shed 1 base and J 6 bases; nucleotides not matched to a gene: 10. This CDR3 has 17 residues. The CDR3 coding sequence is TGCGCCAGCAGCCAAGCGGTTGTTAGCGGGGGGTCGGATACGCAGTATTTT. It specifies CASSQAVVSGGSDTQYF.

This clonotype was observed at least ten times. The chain joins TRBV5-1 to TRBJ1-5, with D unresolved. Germline CDR1 is SGHRS and CDR2 is YFSETQ. Trimming pared 0 bases from V and 0 bases from J, leaving 4 bases between. The CDR3 runs 14 residues. In nucleotides, the CDR3 is TGCGCCAGCAGCTTGGATCATAGCAATCAGCCCCAGCATTTT. Translating gives CASSLDHSNQPQHF.

This clonotype appeared many times. V gene TRBV6-6 combines with J gene TRBJ2-7; D might be TRBD1 (6 bases). The CDR3 is made up of 12 amino acids. V was cut by 10 bases and J by 1 base, with 11 bases left in between. Germline assignment: CDR1 MNHNY and CDR2 SVGAGI (reference sequence). Here the CDR3 DNA reads TGTGCCATCTCAGGGGATTCCTACGAGCAGTACTTC. Its protein is CAISGDSYEQYF.

This clonotype was counted at least ten times. The chain carries TRBV7-2 and TRBJ1-2; 9 positions agree with TRBD1. Germline trimming cut 6 bases from V and 5 bases from J; bases unmatched to any gene: 7. The CDR3 has 14 residues. Germline V gene data show CDR1 as SGHTA and CDR2 as FQGNSA. Here the CDR3 reads CASSPGQGTYGYTF. The CDR3 DNA reads TGTGCCAGCAGTCCCGGACAGGGGACTTATGGCTACACCTTC.

This clonotype came up a few times. The CDR3 nucleotides are TGTGCCAGTAGACTAGCGGGGGAGACCCAGTACTTC. Its translation: CASRLAGETQYF. The rearrangement links TRBV12-3 or TRBV12-4 to TRBJ2-5, with TRBD2 matching 11 bases. There are 12 residues in the CDR3. Germline trimming cut 9 bases from V and 5 bases from J; bases unmatched to any gene: 2.

At least ten counts were recorded for this clonotype. This rearrangement joins TRBV5-1 to TRBJ1-4; D unclear. The germline V gene encodes CDR1 SGHRS and CDR2 YFSETQ. The V end was cut by 2 bases, the J end by 5 bases, with 10 bases between. The CDR3 is made up of 14 amino acids. DNA of the CDR3: TGCGCCAGCAGCTTACAGTCAGCGAATGAAAAACTGTTTTTT. Translation gives CASSLQSANEKLFF.

This clonotype was seen repeatedly, ten times or more. The chain combines TRBV12-3 or TRBV12-4 with TRBJ1-6; D not resolved. V dropped 1 base and J dropped 10 bases, with 14 bases sitting between them. This CDR3 contains 15 residues. CDR3 in DNA: TGTGCCAGCAGTTTAGACCCGGCGATTGGCTCACCCCTCCACTTT. Protein: CASSLDPAIGSPLHF.

This clonotype appeared a few times. The chain has TRBV20-1 and TRBJ2-1; 7 bases fit TRBD1. The CDR3 runs 14 residues. J gave up 0 bases and V 6 bases, and 5 bases lay outside the gene matches. CDR1 and CDR2 (germline): DFQATT, SNEGSKA (reference sequence). Here the CDR3 DNA reads TGCAGTGCCCAGGGACAGTTCTCCTACAATGAGCAGTTCTTC. Amino acid sequence: CSAQGQFSYNEQFF.

The chain uses TRBV29-1 and TRBJ2-7; maybe TRBD1 (6 bases). CDR1 SQVTM and CDR2 ANQGSEA come from the germline V gene. This CDR3 spans 12 amino acids. Trimming stripped 3 bases from V and 6 bases from J, with 12 bases between. This CDR3 is CSVETDRREQYF. Here the CDR3 DNA reads TGCAGCGTTGAGACTGACAGGCGCGAGCAGTACTTC.